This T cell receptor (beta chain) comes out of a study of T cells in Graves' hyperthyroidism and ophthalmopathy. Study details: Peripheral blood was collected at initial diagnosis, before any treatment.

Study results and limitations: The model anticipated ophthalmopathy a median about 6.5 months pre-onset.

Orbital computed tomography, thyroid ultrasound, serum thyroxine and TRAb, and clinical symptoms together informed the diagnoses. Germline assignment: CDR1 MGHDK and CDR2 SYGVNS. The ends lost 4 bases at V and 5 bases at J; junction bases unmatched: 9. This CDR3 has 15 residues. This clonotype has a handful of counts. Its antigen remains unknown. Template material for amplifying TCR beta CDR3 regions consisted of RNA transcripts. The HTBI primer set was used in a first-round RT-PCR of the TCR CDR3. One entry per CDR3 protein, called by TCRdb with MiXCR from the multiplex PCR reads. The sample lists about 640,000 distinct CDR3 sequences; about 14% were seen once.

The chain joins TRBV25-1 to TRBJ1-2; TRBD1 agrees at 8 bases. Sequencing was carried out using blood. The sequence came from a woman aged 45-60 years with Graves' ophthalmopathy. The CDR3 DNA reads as TGTGCCAGCAGTGCCCACCCACAGGGGGGATATGGCTACACCTTC. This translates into CASSAHPQGGYGYTF.